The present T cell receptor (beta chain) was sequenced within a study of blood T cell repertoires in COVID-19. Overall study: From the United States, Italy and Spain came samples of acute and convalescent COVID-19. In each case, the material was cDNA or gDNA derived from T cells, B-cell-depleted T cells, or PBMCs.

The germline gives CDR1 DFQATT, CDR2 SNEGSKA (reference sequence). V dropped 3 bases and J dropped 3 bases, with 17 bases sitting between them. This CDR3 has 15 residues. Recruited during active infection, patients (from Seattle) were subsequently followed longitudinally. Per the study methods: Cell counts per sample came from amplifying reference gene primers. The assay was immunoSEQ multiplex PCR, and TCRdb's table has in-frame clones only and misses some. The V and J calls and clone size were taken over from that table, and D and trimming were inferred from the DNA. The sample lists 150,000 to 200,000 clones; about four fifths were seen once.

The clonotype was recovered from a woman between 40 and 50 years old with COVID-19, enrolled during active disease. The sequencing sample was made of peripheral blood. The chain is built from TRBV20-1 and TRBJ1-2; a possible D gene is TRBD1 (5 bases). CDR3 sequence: CSASGGGPSDYGYTF. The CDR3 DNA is TGCAGTGCTAGTGGGGGGGGACCTTCGGACTATGGCTACACCTTC.